This entry describes one T cell receptor (beta chain). This sample stems from a study of OX40 agonist ivuxolimab in advanced cancers. On the study more broadly: Three patients, one with hepatocellular carcinoma and two with cutaneous melanoma, achieved partial responses.

Deletions cut 4 bases from V and 6 bases from J, with 17 bases between. Germline-derived CDR1 and CDR2 are SGHTS and YDEGEE. This CDR3 is 15 amino acids long. The assay was immunoSEQ multiplex PCR, and TCRdb's table has in-frame clones only and misses some. In the table there are over 85,000 clones, roughly 89% of which are singletons. Autoimmune disease history or systemic immunosuppression led to patients being barred. The sequence came from an adult with an advanced solid tumor such as melanoma, head and neck, liver or kidney cancer. The J gene is TRBJ1-5, the V gene TRBV5-8; weak D call: TRBD1 (5 bases). The material sequenced was CD4+ or CD8+ T cells sorted from blood, taken in a trial of the OX40 agonist ivuxolimab. The CDR3 DNA reads as TGTGCCAGCAGCACCAGGACAATGGCGCGTCAGCCCCAGCATTTT. It codes for CASSTRTMARQPQHF.